This is a list of T cell receptor beta chains from one sample in a study of cytomegalovirus exposure and HLA in healthy donors. TCRdb's table, derived via immunoSEQ multiplex PCR, lists solely in-frame clones and lacks some. The sample contains about 180,000 clones, about 78% of which appear only once. Sequenced: PBMCs. These TCRs come from a man aged 35-49 years in good health and CMV-seronegative. Both conserved end residues are part of each CDR3. Each record gives: J gene, V gene, CDR3 protein.

j_gene: TRBJ2-7
v_gene: TRBV27
CDR3aa: CASGSLGVSYEQYF

j_gene: TRBJ1-1
v_gene: TRBV6-1
CDR3aa: CASSDLTGGTEAFF

j_gene: TRBJ2-7
v_gene: TRBV7-3
CDR3aa: CASSRSGGFSYEQYF

j_gene: NA
v_gene: TRBV7-2
CDR3aa: CASSPNGGPSYEQYF

j_gene: TRBJ1-1
v_gene: TRBV5-1
CDR3aa: CASSLVDRENTEAFF

j_gene: TRBJ2-7
v_gene: TRBV18
CDR3aa: CASSPGGLSYEQYF

j_gene: TRBJ2-7
v_gene: TRBV19
CDR3aa: CASSIGPTAVYEQYF

j_gene: TRBJ2-3
v_gene: TRBV5-5
CDR3aa: CASSFGGLSTDTQYF

j_gene: TRBJ2-2
v_gene: TRBV5-1
CDR3aa: CASSSTTGTSGSSNTGELFF

j_gene: TRBJ1-2
v_gene: TRBV19
CDR3aa: CASSNPRGLYGYTF

j_gene: TRBJ2-5
v_gene: TRBV15
CDR3aa: CATSTRTGKETQYF

j_gene: TRBJ2-5
v_gene: TRBV30
CDR3aa: CAWSVAGTGRTAQYF

j_gene: TRBJ2-1
v_gene: TRBV30
CDR3aa: CAWSPNTGYNEQFF

j_gene: TRBJ2-7
v_gene: TRBV6-6
CDR3aa: CASSYGQGINEQYF

j_gene: TRBJ1-2
v_gene: TRBV7-2
CDR3aa: CASSLGLGGAYGYTF